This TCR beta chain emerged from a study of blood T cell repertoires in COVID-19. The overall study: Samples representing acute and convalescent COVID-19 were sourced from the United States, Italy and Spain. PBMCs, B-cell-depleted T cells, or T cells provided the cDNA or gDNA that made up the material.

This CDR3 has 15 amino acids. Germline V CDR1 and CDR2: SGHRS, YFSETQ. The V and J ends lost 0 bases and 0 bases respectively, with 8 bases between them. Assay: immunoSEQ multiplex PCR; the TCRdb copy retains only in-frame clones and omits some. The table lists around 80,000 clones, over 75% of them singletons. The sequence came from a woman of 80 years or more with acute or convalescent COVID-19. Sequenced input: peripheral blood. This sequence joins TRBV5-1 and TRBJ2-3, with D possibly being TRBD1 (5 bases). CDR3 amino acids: CASSLEGKSTDTQYF. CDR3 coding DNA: TGCGCCAGCAGCTTGGAGGGGAAAAGCACAGATACGCAGTATTTT.